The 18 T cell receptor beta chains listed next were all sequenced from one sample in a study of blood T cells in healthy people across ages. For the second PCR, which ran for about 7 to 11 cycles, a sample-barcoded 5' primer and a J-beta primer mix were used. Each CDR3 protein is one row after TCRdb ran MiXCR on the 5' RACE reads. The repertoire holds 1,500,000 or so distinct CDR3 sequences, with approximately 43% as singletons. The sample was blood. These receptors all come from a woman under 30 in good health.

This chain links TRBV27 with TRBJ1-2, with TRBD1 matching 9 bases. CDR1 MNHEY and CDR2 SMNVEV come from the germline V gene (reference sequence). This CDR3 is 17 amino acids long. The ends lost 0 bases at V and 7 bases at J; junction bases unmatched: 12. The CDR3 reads CASSLSWDREEGRGYTF. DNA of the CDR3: TGTGCCAGCAGTTTATCTTGGGACAGGGAGGAGGGACGTGGCTACACCTTC.

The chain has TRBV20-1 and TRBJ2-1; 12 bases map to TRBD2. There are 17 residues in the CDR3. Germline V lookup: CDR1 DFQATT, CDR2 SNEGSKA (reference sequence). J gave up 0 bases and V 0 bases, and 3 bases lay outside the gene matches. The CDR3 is CSARDSSGGASYNEQFF. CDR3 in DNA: TGCAGTGCTAGAGATTCTAGCGGGGGGGCCTCCTACAATGAGCAGTTCTTC.

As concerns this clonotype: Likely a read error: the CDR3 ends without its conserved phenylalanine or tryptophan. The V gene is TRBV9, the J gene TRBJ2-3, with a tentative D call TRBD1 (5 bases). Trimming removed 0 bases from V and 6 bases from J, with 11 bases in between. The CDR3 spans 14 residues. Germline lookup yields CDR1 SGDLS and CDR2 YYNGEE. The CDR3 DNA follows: TGTGCCAGCAGCGTAGCGACAGAAGAGGATACGCAGTATATT. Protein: CASSVATEEDTQYI.

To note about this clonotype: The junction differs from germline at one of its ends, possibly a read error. Here the CDR3 DNA reads TGTGCCAGCAGCTTAAGGACTGTCTACGAGCAGCACTTC. It translates to CASSLRTVYEQHF. The V gene is TRBV7-2, the J gene TRBJ2-7, with D perhaps matching TRBD2 (5 bases). The CDR3 runs to 13 residues. Germline V gene sequence: CDR1 SGHTA, CDR2 FQGNSA.

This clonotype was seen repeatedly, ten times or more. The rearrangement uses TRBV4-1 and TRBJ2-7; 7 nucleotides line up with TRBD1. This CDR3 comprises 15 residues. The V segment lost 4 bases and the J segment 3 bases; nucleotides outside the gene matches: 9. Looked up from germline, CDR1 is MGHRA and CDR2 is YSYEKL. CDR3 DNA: TGCGCCAGCAGCCCTTGGACAGGAGAGTGCTACGAGCAGTACTTC. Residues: CASSPWTGECYEQYF.

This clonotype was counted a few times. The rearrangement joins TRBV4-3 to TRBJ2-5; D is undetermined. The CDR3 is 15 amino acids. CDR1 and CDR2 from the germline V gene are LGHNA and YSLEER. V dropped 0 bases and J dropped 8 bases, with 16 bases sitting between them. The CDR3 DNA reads TGCGCCAGCAGCCAAGATTATAACTCCTCCCCAACCCAGTACTTC. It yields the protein CASSQDYNSSPTQYF.

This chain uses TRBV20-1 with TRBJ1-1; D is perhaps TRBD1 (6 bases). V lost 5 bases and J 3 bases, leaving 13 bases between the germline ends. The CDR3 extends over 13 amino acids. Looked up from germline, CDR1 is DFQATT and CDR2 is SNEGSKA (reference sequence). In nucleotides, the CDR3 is TGCAGTGCTTCTCTCAGGGGTGACACTGAAGCTTTCTTT. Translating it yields CSASLRGDTEAFF.

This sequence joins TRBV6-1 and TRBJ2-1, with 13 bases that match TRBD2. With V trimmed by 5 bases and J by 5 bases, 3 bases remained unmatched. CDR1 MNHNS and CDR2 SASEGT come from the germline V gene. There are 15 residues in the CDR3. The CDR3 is CASSKGTSGDNEQFF. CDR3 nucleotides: TGTGCCAGCAGTAAAGGGACTAGCGGGGACAATGAGCAGTTCTTC.

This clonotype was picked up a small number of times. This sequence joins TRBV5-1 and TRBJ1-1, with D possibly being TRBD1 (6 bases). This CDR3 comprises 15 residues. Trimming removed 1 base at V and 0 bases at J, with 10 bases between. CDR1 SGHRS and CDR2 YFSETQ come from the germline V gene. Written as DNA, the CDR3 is TGCGCCAGCAGCTTGATGGACAGCCTGAACACTGAAGCTTTCTTT. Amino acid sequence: CASSLMDSLNTEAFF.

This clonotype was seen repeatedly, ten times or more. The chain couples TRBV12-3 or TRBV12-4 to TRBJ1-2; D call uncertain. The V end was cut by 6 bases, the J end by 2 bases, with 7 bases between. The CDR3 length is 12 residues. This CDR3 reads CASSRRNYGYTF. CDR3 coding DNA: TGTGCCAGCAGCAGGAGGAACTATGGCTACACCTTC.

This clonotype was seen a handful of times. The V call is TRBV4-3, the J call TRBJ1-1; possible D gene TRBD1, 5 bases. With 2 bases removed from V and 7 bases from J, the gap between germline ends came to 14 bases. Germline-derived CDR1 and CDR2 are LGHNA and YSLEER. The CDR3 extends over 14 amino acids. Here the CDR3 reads CASSQISWGNEAFF. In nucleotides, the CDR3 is TGCGCCAGCAGCCAAATCTCCTGGGGCAATGAAGCTTTCTTT.

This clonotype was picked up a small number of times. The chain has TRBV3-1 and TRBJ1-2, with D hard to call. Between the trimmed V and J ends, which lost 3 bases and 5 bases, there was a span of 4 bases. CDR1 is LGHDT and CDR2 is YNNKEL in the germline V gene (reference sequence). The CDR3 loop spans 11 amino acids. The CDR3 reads CASSQRYGYTF. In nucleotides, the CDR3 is TGTGCCAGCAGCCAGCGGTATGGCTACACCTTC.

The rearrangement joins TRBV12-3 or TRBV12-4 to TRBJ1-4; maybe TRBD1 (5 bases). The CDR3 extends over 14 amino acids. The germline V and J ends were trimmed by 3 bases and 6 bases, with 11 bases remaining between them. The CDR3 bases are TGTGCCAGCAGTTTTTACGGGGGGGATGAAAAACTGTTTTTT. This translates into CASSFYGGDEKLFF.

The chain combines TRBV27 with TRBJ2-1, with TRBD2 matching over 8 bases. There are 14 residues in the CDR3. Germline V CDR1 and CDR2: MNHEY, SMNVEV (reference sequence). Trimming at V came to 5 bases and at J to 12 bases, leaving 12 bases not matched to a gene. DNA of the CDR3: TGTGCCAGCAGTCCGGGACTAGGCGGGTTTGTGCAGTTCTTC. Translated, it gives CASSPGLGGFVQFF.

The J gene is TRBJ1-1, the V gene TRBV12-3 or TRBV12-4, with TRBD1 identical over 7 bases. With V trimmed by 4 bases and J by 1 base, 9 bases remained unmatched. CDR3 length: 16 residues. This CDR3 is CASSSSWDRANTEAFF. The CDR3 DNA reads TGTGCCAGCAGTTCCTCGTGGGACAGAGCGAACACTGAAGCTTTCTTT.

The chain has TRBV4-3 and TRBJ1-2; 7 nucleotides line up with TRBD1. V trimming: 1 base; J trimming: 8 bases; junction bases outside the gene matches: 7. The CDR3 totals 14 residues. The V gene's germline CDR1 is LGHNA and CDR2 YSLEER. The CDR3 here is CASSQGIQGIGYTF. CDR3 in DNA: TGCGCCAGCAGCCAAGGTATACAGGGGATCGGCTACACCTTC.

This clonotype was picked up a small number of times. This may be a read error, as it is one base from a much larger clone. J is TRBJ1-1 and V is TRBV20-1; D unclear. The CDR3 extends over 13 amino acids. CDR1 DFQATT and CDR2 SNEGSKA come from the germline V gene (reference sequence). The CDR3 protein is CSARTGPYTEVFF. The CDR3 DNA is TGCAGTGCTAGAACTGGACCGTACACTGAAGTTTTCTTT.

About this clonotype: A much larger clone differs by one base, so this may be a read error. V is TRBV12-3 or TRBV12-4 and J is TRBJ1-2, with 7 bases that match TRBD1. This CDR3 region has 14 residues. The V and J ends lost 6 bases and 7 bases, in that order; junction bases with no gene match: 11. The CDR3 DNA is TGTGCCAGCAGGCGACAGGGCCCTCTTGGTGGCTACACCTTC. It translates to CASRRQGPLGGYTF.